Described below is a single T cell receptor beta chain sequence and its context. These data originate in a study of blood T cell repertoires in COVID-19. Overall study: The samples span acute and convalescent COVID-19 from the United States, Italy and Spain. PBMCs, B-cell-depleted T cells, or T cells provided the cDNA or gDNA that made up the material.

CDR3 length: 22 residues. V was pared by 3 bases and J by 0 bases, with 22 bases of the junction left unmatched. CDR1 and CDR2 from the germline V gene are LNHDA and SQIVND (reference sequence). In the original analysis: Nucleated cell counts were estimated from reference gene primer amplification. The assay was immunoSEQ multiplex PCR, and TCRdb's table has in-frame clones only and misses some. The D gene and trimming were derived from the DNA, and the V and J assignments and clone size from that table. The repertoire holds about 88,000 clones, with approximately 91% as singletons. The sample was peripheral blood. The chain links TRBV19 to TRBJ2-7; 11 positions match TRBD2. This receptor was obtained from a woman of 80 years or more with acute or convalescent COVID-19. The CDR3 spells CASSMGDNPGTSGRPPSYEQYF. The CDR3 DNA sequence: TGTGCCAGTAGTATGGGCGACAATCCCGGGACTAGCGGCCGGCCCCCCTCCTACGAGCAGTACTTC.